This TCR beta chain originates from a study of T cells in Graves' hyperthyroidism and ophthalmopathy. Overall study results and limits: Ophthalmopathy got predicted by the model a median around 6.6 months before its onset. Separating ophthalmopathy from stable hyperthyroidism was achieved by a 13 V-J model. Blood also carried most thyroid clonotypes expanded above 0.001.

This clonotype was seen a handful of times. Antigen: not known. V lost 4 bases, J lost 4 bases, and 8 bases lay in between. The CDR3 length is 12 residues. CDR1 SGHTS and CDR2 YDEGEE come from the germline V gene. Lactation, pregnancy, other autoimmune disease or uncontrolled infection led to exclusion of patients. Amplification of TCR beta CDR3 regions was performed using RNA transcripts as template. HTBI primers were used for first-round RT-PCR of the TCR CDR3. TCRdb itself ran the multiplex PCR reads through MiXCR, one entry per CDR3 protein. The profile shows around 600,000 distinct CDR3 sequences, about 45% of them singletons.

The material sequenced was peripheral blood or thyroid tissue (not recorded which). The source is an adult man with Graves' disease, either hyperthyroidism or ophthalmopathy (not recorded which). This chain connects TRBV5-8 to TRBJ1-1; D might be TRBD1 (5 bases). CDR3 sequence: CASSRDLTEAFF. The CDR3 coding sequence is TGTGCCAGCAGCCGGGACCTCACTGAAGCTTTCTTT.